Presented here are 3 T cell receptor beta chains from one specimen sequenced in a study of T cells in Graves' hyperthyroidism and ophthalmopathy. Regions amplified from RNA transcripts were the TCR beta CDR3 regions. First-round RT-PCR targeting the TCR CDR3 was performed with the HTBI primer set. TCRdb passed the multiplex PCR reads through MiXCR, listing each CDR3 protein once. Found here are about 840,000 distinct CDR3 sequences, roughly 37% of them singletons; the top ten hold approximately 10%. The specimen was blood. These receptor sequences come from a man between 18 and 35 years old with Graves' hyperthyroidism.

This clonotype was seen at least ten times. V and J are TRBV19 and TRBJ1-1; possible D gene TRBD1, 6 bases. The V and J ends lost 7 bases and 10 bases respectively, with 13 bases between them. CDR3 length: 11 residues. Germline-derived CDR1 and CDR2 are LNHDA and SQIVND (reference sequence). CDR3 sequence (DNA): TGTGCCAGTACATCGACAGGCGCAGCTTTCTTT. This translates into CASTSTGAAFF. Based on the CDR3 plus reference TRBV19 and TRBJ1-1, the full variable domain is DGGITQSPKYLFRKEGQNVTLSCEQNLNHDAMYWYRQDPGQGLRLIYYSQIVNDFQKGDIAEGYSVSREKKESFPLTVTSAQKNPTAFYLCASTSTGAAFFGQGTRLTVV.

This clonotype was found many times. V gene TRBV19 combines with J gene TRBJ2-6; no clear D gene. CDR1 is LNHDA and CDR2 is SQIVND in the germline V gene (reference sequence). The ends were cut back, 2 bases at V and 0 bases at J, with 5 bases in the middle. This CDR3 region has 15 residues. Written as DNA, the CDR3 is TGTGCCAGTAGTATACTTAGCTCTGGGGCCAACGTCCTGACTTTC. This sequence encodes CASSILSSGANVLTF.

V is TRBV6-5 and J is TRBJ1-6; the D gene is possibly TRBD1 (5 bases). The V end was cut by 4 bases, the J end by 10 bases, with 14 bases between. The V gene's germline CDR1 is MNHEY and CDR2 SVGAGI. The CDR3 runs 14 residues. CDR3 DNA sequence: TGTGCCAGCAGTTTTGACAGAGTAGAGTCACCCCTCCACTTT. The encoded protein is CASSFDRVESPLHF.